This TCR beta chain was recorded in a study of shared clonotypes between healthy human individuals. The V and J ends lost 5 bases and 7 bases respectively, with 26 bases between them. The CDR3 covers 17 residues. The germline CDR1 and CDR2 sequences are SEHNR and FQNEAQ (reference sequence). Donation came from healthy HIV-negative adults that had no recent acute infections or vaccinations. TCRdb keeps only in-frame clones here, not all; method: immunoSEQ multiplex PCR. The table lists 450,000 to 600,000 clones, 79% of them singletons. Study conclusions and caveats: Clonotype sharing among donors, it was expected, would be affected by sequencing depth.

On this clone: Its specificity is not known.

The receptor comes from a woman aged 40-49 years in good health. Some clones in this sample may be carry-over from other donors' samples. V and J are TRBV7-9 and TRBJ1-1; perhaps TRBD1 as D (6 bases). The sequencing sample was made of PBMCs. The chain's CDR3 is CASSPPLRGVGGNEAFF. In nucleotides, the CDR3 is TGTGCCAGCAGCCCTCCGCTAAGGGGGGTAGGTGGGAATGAAGCTTTCTTT. Looking up the rest from reference TRBV7-9 and TRBJ1-1 gives the full variable domain: DTGVSQNPRHKITKRGQNVTFRCDPISEHNRLYWYRQTLGQGPEFLTYFQNEAQLEKSRLLSDRFSAERPKGSFSTLEIQRTEQGDSAMYLCASSPPLRGVGGNEAFFGQGTRLTVV.